This is a list of T cell receptor beta chains from one sample in a study of T-cell reconstitution after alpha-beta-depleted transplantation in children. A single record per CDR3 protein comes from TCRdb applying MiXCR to the PCR reads. The sample has hundreds of thousands of distinct CDR3 sequences; roughly 15% are singletons. The sample here was PBMCs from the stem cell graft donor, taken from the stem cell graft. The receptors were sampled from a human donor who donated a stem cell graft to a child with acute myeloid leukemia. The CDR3 runs from the conserved cysteine through the conserved F or W. A D gene is named only where the DNA matches it firmly. Size values are once, few and many counts, or a class for expanded clones, and some rows have none.

>-|-|TRBV29-1|TRBJ2-1
CSVGDTDEQFF
TGCAGCGTTGGGGACACCGATGAGCAGTTCTTC
>-|-|TRBV30|TRBJ2-1
CAWSKGIGYNEQFF
TGTGCCTGGAGTAAGGGAATTGGGTACAATGAGCAGTTCTTC
>-|-|TRBV6-5|TRBJ1-3
CASSYSPSWGDGNTIYF
TGTGCCAGCAGTTACTCGCCCTCCTGGGGGGATGGAAACACCATATATTTT
>many|TRBD2|TRBV6-1|TRBJ2-2
CATNRIGTRDSGELFF
TGTGCCACCAACAGGATTGGGACTAGGGACTCCGGGGAGCTGTTTTTT
>-|-|TRBV27|TRBJ2-2
CASSSSGTYNTGELFF
TGTGCCAGCAGTTCCTCCGGGACGTATAACACCGGGGAGCTGTTTTTT
>-|TRBD1|TRBV7-4|TRBJ1-1
CASSLTSGTGGTEAFF
TGTGCCAGCAGCTTAACGTCTGGGACAGGGGGCACTGAAGCTTTCTTT
>few|TRBD2|TRBV7-6|TRBJ2-3
CASSWRSGGPEGSQYF
TGTGCCAGCAGCTGGCGGAGCGGGGGCCCCGAGGGATCGCAGTATTTT
>-|TRBD1|TRBV19|TRBJ1-2
CASSTGQGPFYGYTF
TGTGCCAGTAGTACGGGACAGGGCCCATTCTATGGCTACACCTTC
>once|-|TRBV3-1|TRBJ1-2
CASSRTPSYGYTF
TGTGCCAGCAGCCGGACACCCAGCTATGGCTACACCTTC
>-|-|TRBV19|TRBJ1-3
CATRAGNTIYF
TGTGCCACCCGTGCGGGAAACACCATATATTTT
>-|-|TRBV6-1|TRBJ2-1
CASSGSYYNEQFF
TGTGCCAGCAGTGGAAGTTACTACAATGAGCAGTTCTTC
>many|TRBD2|TRBV29-1|TRBJ2-2
CSALAGGRTGELFF
TGCAGCGCCTTAGCGGGGGGGCGCACCGGGGAGCTGTTTTTT
>-|-|TRBV7-3|TRBJ2-3
CASSLSGLLPDTQYF
TGTGCCAGCAGCTTAAGTGGACTCCTACCCGATACGCAGTATTTT
>once|-|TRBV12-3/TRBV12-4|TRBJ2-6
CASSLAGHGGANVLTF
TGTGCCAGCAGTTTAGCGGGACACGGTGGGGCCAACGTCCTGACTTTC
>-|-|TRBV30|TRBJ2-1
CAWSRANEQFF
TGTGCCTGGAGCAGGGCCAATGAGCAGTTCTTC
>many|-|TRBV27|TRBJ1-3
CASSLRFSGNTIYF
TGTGCCAGCAGTTTACGGTTCTCTGGAAACACCATATATTTT
>many|-|TRBV20-1|TRBJ1-4
CSAQGLANEKLFF
TGCAGTGCGCAGGGGCTGGCTAATGAAAAACTGTTTTTT
>few|-|TRBV6-6|TRBJ1-2
CASRRYREGYTF
TGTGCCAGCAGACGCTACAGGGAGGGCTACACCTTC
>-|TRBD2|TRBV28|TRBJ2-3
CASSTGGVSTDTQYF
TGTGCCAGCAGTACGGGGGGGGTTAGCACAGATACGCAGTATTTT
>-|-|TRBV7-8|TRBJ1-2
CASSLSQGHGYTF
TGTGCCAGCAGCTTATCTCAAGGGCATGGCTACACCTTC
>many|-|TRBV20-1|TRBJ1-5
CSATAYGANNQPQHF
TGCAGTGCTACAGCTTACGGGGCAAACAATCAGCCCCAGCATTTT
>many|TRBD2|TRBV4-3|TRBJ2-2
CASSRGDGDTGELFF
TGCGCCAGCAGTCGGGGGGACGGGGACACCGGGGAGCTGTTTTTT
>few|TRBD2|TRBV27|TRBJ2-1
CASKDISGGAREQFF
TGTGCCAGCAAGGACATTAGCGGGGGGGCCAGGGAGCAGTTCTTC
>-|TRBD1|TRBV27|TRBJ1-5
CASSSRGRGNQPQHF
TGTGCCAGCAGTTCCAGGGGGAGGGGCAATCAGCCCCAGCATTTT
>-|TRBD1|TRBV13|TRBJ2-5
CASSDLTGGQETQYF
TGTGCCAGCAGCGACTTAACAGGGGGCCAAGAGACCCAGTACTTC
>-|-|TRBV10-3|TRBJ2-1
CAISRTRRGGTINEQFF
TGTGCCATCAGCCGAACCCGCCGGGGAGGGACAATCAATGAGCAGTTCTTC
>many|-|TRBV7-2|TRBJ2-3
CASGGGGSGTDTQYF
TGTGCCAGTGGAGGGGGGGGATCAGGCACAGATACGCAGTATTTT
>-|-|TRBV4-1|TRBJ1-1
CASSLHFGPEGEAFF
TGCGCCAGCAGCCTCCATTTCGGGCCCGAGGGTGAAGCTTTCTTT